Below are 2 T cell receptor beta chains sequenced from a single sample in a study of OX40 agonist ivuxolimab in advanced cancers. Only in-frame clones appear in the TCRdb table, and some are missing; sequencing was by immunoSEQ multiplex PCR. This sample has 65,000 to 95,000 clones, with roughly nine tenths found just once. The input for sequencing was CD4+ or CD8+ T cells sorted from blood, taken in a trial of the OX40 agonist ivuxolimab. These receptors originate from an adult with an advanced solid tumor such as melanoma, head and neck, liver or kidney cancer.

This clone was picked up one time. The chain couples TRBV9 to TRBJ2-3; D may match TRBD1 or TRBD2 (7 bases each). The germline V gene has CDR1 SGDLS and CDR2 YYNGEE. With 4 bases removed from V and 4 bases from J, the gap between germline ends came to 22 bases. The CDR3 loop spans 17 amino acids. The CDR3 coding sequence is TGTGCCAGCAGCATTACAAGAGCAGGGGGAGGGGCAGATACGCAGTATTTT. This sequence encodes CASSITRAGGGADTQYF.

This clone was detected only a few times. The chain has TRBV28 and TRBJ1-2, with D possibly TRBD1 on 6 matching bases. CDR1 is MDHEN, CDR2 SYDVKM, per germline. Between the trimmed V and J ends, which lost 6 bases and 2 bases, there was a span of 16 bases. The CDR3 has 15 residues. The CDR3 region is CASSLLRTENYGYTF. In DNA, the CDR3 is TGTGCCAGCAGCCTGCTTCGGACAGAGAACTATGGCTACACCTTC.